This paragraph reports one TCR beta chain. Profiled with immunoSEQ multiplex PCR; TCRdb holds only in-frame clones, not every one. The table records about 270,000 clones, approximately 90% of them present only once. CDR3 length: 15 amino acids. Germline values: CDR1 SGHTA, CDR2 FQGNSA. V was shortened by 5 bases and J by 0 bases, with 11 bases between the two germline ends. The source of the sample is a study of blood T cell repertoires in COVID-19. Study context: PBMCs, B-cell-depleted T cells, or T cells provided the cDNA or gDNA that made up the material.

The chain carries TRBV7-2 and TRBJ1-5; D not resolved. This clonotype was sampled from a woman aged 40 to 50 with acute COVID-19. Sequenced input: PBMCs or T cells enriched from blood (not recorded which). The CDR3 is CASSHARISNQPQHF. In nucleotides, the CDR3 is TGTGCCAGCAGCCACGCGAGGATTAGCAATCAGCCCCAGCATTTT.